The present entry profiles one T cell receptor (beta chain) with its context. The germline V gene has CDR1 MNHEY and CDR2 SVGAGI. V lost 2 bases and J lost 1, with 17 bases in between. The CDR3 sequence is 17 residues long. The data originate from a study of blood T cells in healthy people across ages. A second PCR of about 7 to 12 cycles used a sample-barcoded 5' primer and a J-beta primer mix. Every cDNA molecule bore a tag from a template-switch adaptor containing 12 random nucleotides. TCRdb analysed the 5' RACE reads with MiXCR anew, one entry per CDR3 protein. The repertoire holds approximately 810,000 distinct CDR3 sequences, with about 30% as singletons.

V gene TRBV6-5 combines with J gene TRBJ1-1; D is undetermined. The source material was blood. The receptor was isolated from a woman older than 75 in good health. CDR3 nucleotides: TGTGCCAGCAGTTACCAACGCCGAAGAGGGAGGAACACTGAAGCTTTCTTT. This gives the protein CASSYQRRRGRNTEAFF.